The 24 T cell receptor beta chains presented below share a single source sample, sequenced in a study of T-cell reconstitution after alpha-beta-depleted transplantation in children. Preparation of the TCRbeta library used unique molecular identifiers. One entry per CDR3 protein, called by TCRdb with MiXCR from the PCR reads. This sample has hundreds of thousands of distinct CDR3 sequences; roughly 13% occur once, and the top ten carry over 2%. Sequencing was performed on PBMCs, mostly from graft donor cells, taken 360 days after TCRalphabeta/CD19-depleted stem cell transplant. The receptors shown here come from a male patient under 18 who had a stem cell transplant for acute myeloid leukemia, so the T cells may come from the graft donor.

The rearrangement uses TRBV12-3 or TRBV12-4 and TRBJ2-7; TRBD1 aligns across 9 bases. The CDR3 spans 15 residues. With V trimmed by 6 bases and J by 5 bases, 11 bases remained unmatched. CDR3: CASSLTGTGIHEQYF. CDR3 sequence (DNA): TGTGCCAGCAGCCTCACCGGGACAGGGATCCACGAGCAGTACTTC.

The chain is built from TRBV20-1 and TRBJ2-3, with TRBD1 as a possible D gene (6 bases). Germline lookup yields CDR1 DFQATT and CDR2 SNEGSKA (reference sequence). The V gene lost 1 base and the J gene lost 4 bases, with 18 bases spanning the gap. CDR3 size: 16 residues. The chain's CDR3 is CSARGDRSSRSDTQYF. The CDR3 region has the DNA TGCAGTGCTAGAGGTGACAGGAGTTCGAGGTCAGATACGCAGTATTTT.

This clonotype was seen more than once but under ten times. This rearrangement joins TRBV4-3 to TRBJ1-2, with D perhaps matching TRBD1 (5 bases). Per germline, CDR1 LGHNA and CDR2 YSLEER. The V and J ends lost 3 bases and 2 bases respectively, with 19 bases between them. The CDR3 has 17 residues. The CDR3 sequence is CASSHTRRGGGNYGYTF. In DNA form, the CDR3 reads TGCGCCAGCAGCCACACAAGAAGGGGTGGAGGGAACTATGGCTACACCTTC.

This clonotype was counted at least ten times. The genes are TRBV5-1 and TRBJ2-7; possibly TRBD1 for D (5 bases). CDR3 length equals 14 residues. CDR1 SGHRS and CDR2 YFSETQ come from the germline V gene. Trimming took off 0 bases at V and 6 bases at J, with 13 bases between the two ends. CDR3 amino acids: CASSLARQGGEQYF. The CDR3 DNA sequence: TGCGCCAGCAGCTTGGCCCGGCAGGGTGGCGAGCAGTACTTC.

This clonotype was counted only a few times. The V call is TRBV27, the J call TRBJ2-7; 8 bases align to TRBD2. V lost 6 bases and J lost 3; bases outside the gene matches: 10. The length of the CDR3 is 15 residues. Germline CDR1 is MNHEY and CDR2 is SMNVEV (reference sequence). The CDR3 coding sequence is TGTGCCAGCAGCCGTCGATTAGCGGGATACTACGAGCAGTACTTC. It yields the protein CASSRRLAGYYEQYF.

Many counts were recorded for this clonotype. The J gene is TRBJ2-3, the V gene TRBV5-1; D gene unclear. V shed 6 bases and J shed 8 bases, with 10 bases lying between them. The length of the CDR3 is 11 residues. Germline V gene sequence: CDR1 SGHRS, CDR2 YFSETQ. CDR3 sequence reads: CASTDLGTQYF. Written as DNA, the CDR3 is TGCGCCAGCACCGACTTGGGTACGCAGTATTTT.

In this sample, this clonotype turned up many times. The CDR3, as DNA: TGTGCCAGCAACCGGGGGCCGTACAATGAGCAGTTCTTC. It specifies CASNRGPYNEQFF. The rearrangement joins TRBV7-2 to TRBJ2-1; D may correspond to TRBD1 or TRBD2 (6 bases each). Germline CDR1 is SGHTA and CDR2 is FQGNSA. The CDR3 extends over 13 amino acids. Trimming took off 7 bases at V and 4 bases at J, with 11 bases between the two ends.

There are a few counts of this clonotype. The CDR3 region is CSALFRRFANTGELFF. The CDR3 DNA sequence: TGCAGCGCTCTCTTTCGGCGGTTCGCGAACACCGGGGAGCTGTTTTTT. The chain joins TRBV29-1 to TRBJ2-2; D call uncertain. The V gene's germline CDR1 is SQVTM and CDR2 ANQGSEA. CDR3 length: 16 amino acids. V was pared by 7 bases and J by 0 bases, with 18 bases between.

This clonotype was counted ten times or more. This chain uses TRBV5-1 with TRBJ2-1; 11 nucleotides line up with TRBD2. CDR1 SGHRS and CDR2 YFSETQ come from the germline V gene. The CDR3 extends over 15 amino acids. J was trimmed by 4 bases and V by 3 bases; bases with no gene match: 3. CDR3 loop: CASSSTSGAYNEQFF. In DNA form, the CDR3 reads TGCGCCAGCAGCTCGACTAGCGGGGCGTACAATGAGCAGTTCTTC.

V is TRBV25-1 and J is TRBJ2-4; D might be TRBD2 (6 bases). The CDR3 sequence is 17 residues long. V lost 4 bases and J 0 bases, leaving 16 bases between the germline ends. Germline-derived CDR1 and CDR2 are MGHDK and SYGVNS. CDR3 region: CASSGRGDSLAKNIQYF. CDR3 in DNA: TGTGCCAGCAGTGGGAGGGGCGACAGCCTAGCCAAAAACATTCAGTACTTC.

The chain combines TRBV6-2 or TRBV6-3 with TRBJ2-4; 8 bases are shared with TRBD1. Per the germline V gene, CDR1 is MNHEY and CDR2 is SVGEGT. V was clipped by 5 bases and J by 8 bases; unmatched bases: 11. The CDR3 has 15 amino acids. CDR3 amino acids: CASSTKDRALYIQYF. The CDR3 DNA reads as TGTGCCAGCAGTACCAAGGACAGGGCTCTGTACATTCAGTACTTC.

CDR3 amino acids: CASSLWGLQGNEQFF. CDR3 sequence (DNA): TGTGCCAGCAGTTTATGGGGGCTACAGGGGAATGAGCAGTTCTTC. This rearrangement joins TRBV27 to TRBJ2-1; 7 bases line up with TRBD1. CDR3 length equals 15 residues. The V gene end was trimmed by 1 base and the J gene end by 7 bases; junction bases not matched to a gene: 7. Per the germline V gene, CDR1 is MNHEY and CDR2 is SMNVEV (reference sequence).

Written as DNA, the CDR3 is TGCAGTGCTAGAACGGACAGGGGGAACACTGAAGCTTTCTTT. Translating gives CSARTDRGNTEAFF. The chain combines TRBV20-1 with TRBJ1-1, with 9 bases lining up with TRBD1. CDR3 length: 14 residues. Germline V gene data show CDR1 as DFQATT and CDR2 as SNEGSKA (reference sequence). V trimming: 2 bases; J trimming: 1 base; junction bases outside the gene matches: 2.

This clonotype has only a few counts. This sequence joins TRBV29-1 and TRBJ2-1; perhaps TRBD1 as D (6 bases). This CDR3 has 13 residues. Germline CDR1 is SQVTM and CDR2 is ANQGSEA. Trimming cost V 5 bases and J 4 bases, with 12 bases left between them. CDR3 in amino acids: CSVRGYPYNEQFF. The DNA for the CDR3 is TGCAGCGTTAGGGGGTATCCTTACAATGAGCAGTTCTTC.

In this sample, this clonotype turned up a few times. The rearrangement joins TRBV5-1 to TRBJ2-3; D not resolved. This CDR3 region has 15 residues. Germline V gene lookup returns CDR1 SGHRS and CDR2 YFSETQ. With 0 bases removed from V and 0 bases from J, the gap between germline ends came to 8 bases. The CDR3, as DNA: TGCGCCAGCAGCTTGGTTGTGGGTAGCACAGATACGCAGTATTTT. It is translated as CASSLVVGSTDTQYF.

This chain uses TRBV28 with TRBJ2-7; D is ambiguous. Germline V lookup: CDR1 MDHEN, CDR2 SYDVKM. This CDR3 comprises 14 residues. Trimming left V 9 bases short and J 5 bases short, with 20 bases between. CDR3 loop: CASTETAKRHEQYF. The CDR3 DNA follows: TGTGCCAGTACCGAAACAGCAAAAAGACACGAGCAGTACTTC.

This clonotype came up a few times. The rearrangement links TRBV18 to TRBJ2-4, with D maybe TRBD2 (5 bases). Germline V gene sequence: CDR1 KGHSH, CDR2 LQKENI. This CDR3 has 14 residues. V was pared by 2 bases and J by 9 bases, with 14 bases between. DNA of the CDR3: TGTGCCAGCTCACCAGGATATCTTGGGAGCATTCAGTACTTC. Its protein is CASSPGYLGSIQYF.

The rearrangement uses TRBV29-1 and TRBJ2-7; possibly TRBD1 for D (5 bases). The germline gives CDR1 SQVTM, CDR2 ANQGSEA. The V end lost 4 bases, the J end lost 4 bases, and 20 bases lay between the germline ends. The CDR3 length is 15 residues. CDR3 DNA sequence: TGCAGCGTTGCCCATACTGGGCAGGGAAGGTACGAGCAGTACTTC. It codes for CSVAHTGQGRYEQYF.

The chain employs TRBV7-8 and TRBJ2-1; TRBD2 matches at 11 bases. The CDR3 spans 15 residues. In germline, CDR1 is SGHVS, CDR2 FQNEAQ. With V trimmed by 7 bases and J by 3 bases, 5 bases remained unmatched. CDR3 loop: CASTGLAGGYNEQFF. The CDR3 coding sequence is TGTGCCAGCACCGGCCTAGCGGGAGGCTACAATGAGCAGTTCTTC.

This clonotype appeared a few times. The genes are TRBV20-1 and TRBJ2-5; the match to TRBD1 covers 7 bases. V lost 3 bases, J lost 5 bases, and 9 bases stayed unmatched. This CDR3 region has 14 residues. The germline V gene has CDR1 DFQATT and CDR2 SNEGSKA (reference sequence). CDR3 in amino acids: CSARKGTVAETQYF. The DNA for the CDR3 is TGCAGTGCTAGGAAGGGGACAGTCGCTGAGACCCAGTACTTC.

A few counts support this clonotype. The chain joins TRBV6-2 or TRBV6-3 to TRBJ2-1; D is ambiguous. CDR3 length: 13 amino acids. V dropped 1 base and J dropped 9 bases, with 10 bases sitting between them. Germline CDR1 is MNHEY and CDR2 is SVGEGT. The CDR3 is CASSYLGIGEQFF. The CDR3 DNA follows: TGTGCCAGCAGTTACTTGGGAATAGGTGAGCAGTTCTTC.

This chain connects TRBV18 to TRBJ2-1; 8 nucleotides line up with TRBD2. With V trimmed by 1 base and J by 0 bases, 8 bases remained unmatched. The CDR3 runs to 18 residues. CDR1 and CDR2 (germline): KGHSH, LQKENI. CDR3 region: CASSPLLEAGVSYNEQFF. Written as DNA, the CDR3 is TGTGCCAGCTCACCACTCTTAGAAGCGGGGGTCTCCTACAATGAGCAGTTCTTC.

In its sample, this clonotype was seen many times. The chain joins TRBV20-1 to TRBJ2-2, with TRBD1 identical over 9 bases. Germline V gives CDR1 DFQATT, CDR2 SNEGSKA (reference sequence). Unmatched junction bases numbered 6, after V lost 5 bases and J lost 5 bases. This CDR3 is 14 amino acids long. CDR3 residues: CSARTGGPTGELFF. In DNA, the CDR3 is TGCAGTGCTCGAACAGGGGGCCCAACCGGGGAGCTGTTTTTT.

The chain couples TRBV20-1 to TRBJ2-1, with TRBD2 matching over 9 bases. CDR3 size: 16 residues. Trimming at V came to 0 bases and at J to 2 bases, leaving 5 bases not matched to a gene. Per germline, CDR1 DFQATT and CDR2 SNEGSKA (reference sequence). The CDR3 protein is CSARDLSSGTYNEQFF. DNA for the CDR3: TGCAGTGCTAGAGATTTATCTAGCGGGACCTACAATGAGCAGTTCTTC.